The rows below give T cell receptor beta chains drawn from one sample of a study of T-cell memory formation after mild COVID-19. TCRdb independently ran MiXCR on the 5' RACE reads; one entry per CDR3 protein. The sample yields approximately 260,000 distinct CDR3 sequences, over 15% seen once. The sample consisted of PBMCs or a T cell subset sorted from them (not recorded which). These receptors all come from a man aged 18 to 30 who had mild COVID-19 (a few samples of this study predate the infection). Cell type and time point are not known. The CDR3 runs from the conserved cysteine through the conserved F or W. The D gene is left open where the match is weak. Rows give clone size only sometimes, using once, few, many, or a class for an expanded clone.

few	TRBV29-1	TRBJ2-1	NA	TGCAGCGTTGAAGGTGGGTCTCTCACCCGGAATGAGCAGTTCTTC	CSVEGGSLTRNEQFF
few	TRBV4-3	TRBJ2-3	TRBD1	TGCGCCAGCAGCCAAGATAGGGGGACAGAAGATACGCAGTATTTT	CASSQDRGTEDTQYF
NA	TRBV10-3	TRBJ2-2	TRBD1	TGTGCCATCAGCGAATGGACAGGGATCACCGGGGAGCTGTTTTTT	CAISEWTGITGELFF
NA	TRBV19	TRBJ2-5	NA	TGTGCCAGTAGTATAGGGTGGGGGGAGACCCAGTACTTC	CASSIGWGETQYF
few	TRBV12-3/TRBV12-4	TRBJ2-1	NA	TGTGCCAGCAGTTTTGACCTCCGGGAGCAGTTCTTC	CASSFDLREQFF
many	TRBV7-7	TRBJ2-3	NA	TGTGCCAGCAGCCAACAAGGACAGAGCACAGATACGCAGTATTTT	CASSQQGQSTDTQYF
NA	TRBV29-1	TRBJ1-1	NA	TGCAGCGGAAGATTGAACACTGAAGCTTTCTTT	CSGRLNTEAFF
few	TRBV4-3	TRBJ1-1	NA	TGCGCCAGCAGCCATCCCGACAGATACACTGAAGCTTTCTTT	CASSHPDRYTEAFF
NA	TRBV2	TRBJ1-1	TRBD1	TGTGCCAGCAGCCCCATTACAGGGGGCACTGAAGCTTTCTTT	CASSPITGGTEAFF
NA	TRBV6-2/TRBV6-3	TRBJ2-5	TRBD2	TGTGCCAGCAGTTCCGGACTAGCGGCCACATATGAGACCCAGTACTTC	CASSSGLAATYETQYF
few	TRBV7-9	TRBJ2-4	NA	TGTGCCAGCAGCTTCTCTCCAGGGGTGGCCAAAAACATTCAGTACTTC	CASSFSPGVAKNIQYF
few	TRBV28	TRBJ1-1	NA	TGTGCCAGCAGTCCCGTCCGTGCTGAAGCTTTCTTT	CASSPVRAEAFF
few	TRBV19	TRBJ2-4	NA	TGTGCCAGTAGTGTCGGGAACATTCAGTACTTC	CASSVGNIQYF
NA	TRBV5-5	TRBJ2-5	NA	TGTGCCAGCAGCCCCGGTGGCGGTGGGGAGACCCAGTACTTC	CASSPGGGGETQYF
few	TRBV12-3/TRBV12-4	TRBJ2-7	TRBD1	TGTGCCAGCTCACCCTGGCCGGGACAGGACTACGAGCAGTACTTC	CASSPWPGQDYEQYF
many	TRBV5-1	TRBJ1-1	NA	TGCGCCAGCAGCTCTGACACCGGTATGAACACTGAAGCTTTCTTT	CASSSDTGMNTEAFF
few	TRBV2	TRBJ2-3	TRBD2	TGTGCCAGCACTTGGGGGAGGACTAGCGTAAGCACAGATACGCAGTATTTT	CASTWGRTSVSTDTQYF
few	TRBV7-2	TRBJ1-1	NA	TGTGCCAGCAGCTCCGAGGGGTTCACTGAAGCTTTCTTT	CASSSEGFTEAFF
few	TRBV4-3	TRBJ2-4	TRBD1	TGCGCCAGCAGCCCCGGGACAGGGTCAAAAAACATTCAGTACTTC	CASSPGTGSKNIQYF
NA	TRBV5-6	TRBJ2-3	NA	TGTGCCAGCAGCCCTGGGGGGCGTGGAACAGATACGCAGTATTTT	CASSPGGRGTDTQYF
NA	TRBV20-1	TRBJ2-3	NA	TGCAGTGCTAGAGATCGATCCAGAGATACGCAGTATTTT	CSARDRSRDTQYF
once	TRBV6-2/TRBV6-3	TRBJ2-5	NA	TGTGCCAGCAGTTACATCCTCCAAGAGACCCAGTACTTC	CASSYILQETQYF
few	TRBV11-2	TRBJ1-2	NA	TGTGCCAGCAGCTTAATGCGGACAGCTAACTATGGCTACACCTTC	CASSLMRTANYGYTF
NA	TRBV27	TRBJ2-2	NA	TGTGCCAGCACAAACACCGGGGAGCTGTTTTTT	CASTNTGELFF
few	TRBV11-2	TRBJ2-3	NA	TGTGCCAGCAGCTATCTGACAGATGAAGATACGCAGTATTTT	CASSYLTDEDTQYF
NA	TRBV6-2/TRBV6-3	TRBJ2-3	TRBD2	TGTGCCAGCAGTTACCTGGGAGCGGGGGGGACTCCTGGCACAGATACGCAGTATTTT	CASSYLGAGGTPGTDTQYF
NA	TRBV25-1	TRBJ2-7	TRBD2	TGTGCCAGCAGTGAATACGGGGGGATCAACGAGCAGTACTTC	CASSEYGGINEQYF
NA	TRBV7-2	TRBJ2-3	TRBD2	TGTGCCAGCAGCTTTCGGGGGGGCCTCGATACGCAGTATTTT	CASSFRGGLDTQYF
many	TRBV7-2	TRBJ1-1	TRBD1	TGTGCCAGCAGCTCGGGACAGGGGGCTGGGGGGACTGAAGCTTTCTTT	CASSSGQGAGGTEAFF
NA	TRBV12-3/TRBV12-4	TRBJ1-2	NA	TGTGCCAGCAGTTTATCGATAAGGACCCAGGAAGGCTACACCTTC	CASSLSIRTQEGYTF
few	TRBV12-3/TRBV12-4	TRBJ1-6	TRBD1	TGTGCCAGCAGTTTTTCAGGGGGCTATTCACCCCTCCACTTT	CASSFSGGYSPLHF
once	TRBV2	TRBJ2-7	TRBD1	TGTGCCAGCGGGAGGACAGGGGGCGGTTACGAGCAGTACTTC	CASGRTGGGYEQYF
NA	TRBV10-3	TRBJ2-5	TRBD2	TGTGCCATCAGTGAGTCAGCGGGGGTGCAAGAGACCCAGTACTTC	CAISESAGVQETQYF
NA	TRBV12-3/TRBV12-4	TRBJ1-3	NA	TGTGCCAGCAGACCGACAGTAACTGGAAACACCATATATTTT	CASRPTVTGNTIYF
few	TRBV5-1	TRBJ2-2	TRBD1	TGCGCCAGCAGCTTGGACAGGGGGCTGAACACCGGGGAGCTGTTTTTT	CASSLDRGLNTGELFF
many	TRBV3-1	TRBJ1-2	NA	TGTGCCAGCAGCCAAACAGGGACCAGTCCGGGAGGCTACACCTTC	CASSQTGTSPGGYTF
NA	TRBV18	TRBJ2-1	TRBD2	TGTGCCAGCTCACCAATGGCCAGCGGGGGGTACAATGAGCAGTTCTTC	CASSPMASGGYNEQFF
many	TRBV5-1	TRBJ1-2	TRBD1	TGCGCCAGCAGCGGACAGGGGGACGGCTACACCTTC	CASSGQGDGYTF
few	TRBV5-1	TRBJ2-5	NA	TGCGCCAGCGCAGGGCTCCAAGAGACCCAGTACTTC	CASAGLQETQYF
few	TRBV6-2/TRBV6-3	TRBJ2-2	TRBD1	TGTGCCAGCAGGAGGGACAGTAACACCGGGGAGCTGTTTTTT	CASRRDSNTGELFF
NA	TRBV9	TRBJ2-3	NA	TGTGCCAGCAGCCCGGGCCCGGGCACAGATACGCAGTATTTT	CASSPGPGTDTQYF
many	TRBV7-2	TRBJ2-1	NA	TGTGCCAGCAGCTTGTTCGCCATGGCCCCCGAGCAGTTCTTC	CASSLFAMAPEQFF
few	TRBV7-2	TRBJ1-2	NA	TGTGCCAGCAGCTCTAAGAACAGGGCTCTTGGCTACACCTTC	CASSSKNRALGYTF
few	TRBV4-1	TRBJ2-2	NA	TGCGCCAGTCAAAGGACGGCGAACACCGGGGAGCTGTTTTTT	CASQRTANTGELFF
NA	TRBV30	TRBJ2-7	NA	TGTGCCTGGAGTGTAAATGTCGGCGACGAGCAGTACTTC	CAWSVNVGDEQYF
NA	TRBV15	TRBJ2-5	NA	TGTGCCACCAGCCCAAGGAAGGGGGAGACCCAGTACTTC	CATSPRKGETQYF
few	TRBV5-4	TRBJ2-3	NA	TGTGCCAGCACCGTTGGGGGCAGGGGAAAGGCAGATACGCAGTATTTT	CASTVGGRGKADTQYF
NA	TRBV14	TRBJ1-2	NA	TGTGCCAGCAGCCAAGCGGGGGGTTATGGCTATGGCTACACCTTC	CASSQAGGYGYGYTF
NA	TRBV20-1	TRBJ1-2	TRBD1	TGCAGTGCTAGAGCTCCGGGACAGACTGGCTACACCTTC	CSARAPGQTGYTF
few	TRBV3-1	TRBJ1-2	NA	TGTGCCAGCAGCCATGCGGCTAACTATGGCTACACCTTC	CASSHAANYGYTF
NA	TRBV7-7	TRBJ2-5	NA	TGTGCTAGCAGCTTAGGGCCGGGGCAGTCCTCCGAGACCCAGTACTTC	CASSLGPGQSSETQYF
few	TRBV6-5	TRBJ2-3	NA	TGTGCCAGCAAGGAGCTCGATAAGCAGTATTTT	CASKELDKQYF